Below, 14 T cell receptor beta chains from the same sample are listed, as sequenced in a study of control samples from healthy donors and cancer patients (dated by TCRdb to 2018 to 2021). The method was the immunoSEQ multiplex PCR assay. TCRdb retrieved this table from immuneACCESS and kept in-frame rearrangements only. Not all clones are present; in checked studies, unresolved V genes account for under half, and no reason is known for the remainder. For this sample the table gives tens of thousands of clones, of which around 90% were detected only once. Of the sample, under 2% is held by the ten largest clones. The sequencing sample was made of PBMCs. These receptors were taken from an older woman with head and neck cancer.

The V call is TRBV5-8, the J call TRBJ1-5, with a possible D match to TRBD1 (5 bases). From germline, CDR1 is SGHTS and CDR2 YDEGEE. There are 15 residues in the CDR3. Trimming stripped 4 bases from V and 0 bases from J, with 11 bases between. The CDR3 is CASSPGGHSNQPQHF. The CDR3, as DNA: TGTGCCAGCAGCCCTGGGGGTCATAGCAATCAGCCCCAGCATTTT.

This clone was detected only once. A junction boundary mismatches the germline segment, possibly from a read error. This specimen includes other DNA sequences encoding the same CDR3. The V call is TRBV19, the J call TRBJ1-2; the D gene is possibly TRBD1 (6 bases). CDR3 length equals 13 residues. The germline V gene has CDR1 LNHDA and CDR2 SQIVND (reference sequence). CDR3 DNA sequence: TGTGCCAGCAGTAGACAGGTTAACTATGGCTACACCTTC. Translating gives CASSRQVNYGYTF.

The V and J genes are TRBV19 and TRBJ1-2; 7 bases fit TRBD1. J lost 2 bases, V lost 3 bases, and 3 bases had no gene match. Germline CDR1 and CDR2: LNHDA and SQIVND (reference sequence). This CDR3 region has 14 residues. CDR3 region: CASSIRDSNYGYTF. The CDR3 nucleotides read TGTGCCAGTAGTATCCGGGACAGCAACTATGGCTACACCTTC.

V and J are TRBV27 and TRBJ2-1; D is unclear. V lost 8 bases to trimming and J lost 9 bases, with 20 bases between them. The CDR3 spans 14 residues. Germline V CDR1 and CDR2: MNHEY, SMNVEV (reference sequence). As DNA, the CDR3 is TGTGCCAGCCGTAGGGCAGGACGTTCTGGTGAGCAGTTCTTC. It encodes CASRRAGRSGEQFF.

The rearrangement links TRBV7-3 to TRBJ2-7; TRBD1 aligns across 7 bases. The ends lost 5 bases at V and 4 bases at J; junction bases unmatched: 8. The germline V gene encodes CDR1 SGHTA and CDR2 FQGTGA. The CDR3 has 14 amino acids. The CDR3 region has the DNA TGTGCCAGCAGCCCCCAGACAGGGTCGTACGAGCAGTACTTC. This translates into CASSPQTGSYEQYF.

The DNA for the CDR3 is TGTGCCAGCAGCTCGCTAGCGGGGCTTGAGAGTGAGCAGTTCTTC. As protein: CASSSLAGLESEQFF. The chain has TRBV5-4 and TRBJ2-1, with 9 bases fitting TRBD2. This CDR3 comprises 15 residues. The J segment lost 9 bases and the V segment lost 3 bases, leaving 10 bases of the junction unmatched. The V gene's germline CDR1 is SGHNT and CDR2 YYREEE (reference sequence).

The gene calls are TRBV5-1 and TRBJ2-5; 9 bases fit TRBD1. This CDR3 has 19 amino acids. Trimming removed 3 bases from V and 2 bases from J; junction bases left unmatched: 17. Germline values: CDR1 SGHRS, CDR2 YFSETQ. The CDR3 reads CASSSTLLRTGAHQETQYF. CDR3 nucleotide sequence: TGCGCCAGCAGCTCTACCTTACTAAGGACAGGGGCTCATCAAGAGACCCAGTACTTC.

The chain is built from TRBV14 and TRBJ2-3; TRBD1 aligns across 12 bases. Trimming took 4 bases from V and 5 from J; bases not matched to a gene: 10. Germline V gives CDR1 SGHDN, CDR2 FVKESK. The CDR3 covers 17 residues. As DNA, the CDR3 is TGTGCCAGCAGCCTTCTTCCGGGGACAGGGGGCAAAGATACGCAGTATTTT. Encoded protein: CASSLLPGTGGKDTQYF.

The J gene is TRBJ2-3, the V gene TRBV5-1, with a possible D match to TRBD1 (7 bases). The germline V and J ends were trimmed by 3 bases and 0 bases, with 17 bases remaining between them. Germline V lookup: CDR1 SGHRS, CDR2 YFSETQ. This CDR3 contains 17 residues. CDR3 protein: CASSSPGGKTSTDTQYF. For the CDR3, the DNA is TGCGCCAGCAGCTCCCCAGGGGGGAAGACTAGCACAGATACGCAGTATTTT.

The chain recombines TRBV28 with TRBJ2-7; D remains ambiguous. This CDR3 region has 13 residues. Trimming cost V 3 bases and J 2 bases, with 8 bases left between them. CDR1 MDHEN and CDR2 SYDVKM come from the germline V gene. DNA of the CDR3: TGTGCCAGCAGTTTTTCTCGGACCTACGAGCAGTACTTC. Protein sequence: CASSFSRTYEQYF.

This clone appeared a few times. V and J are TRBV27 and TRBJ1-5, with D unclear. Trimming removed 5 bases at V and 0 bases at J, with 8 bases between. The CDR3 length is 14 residues. Germline CDR1 is MNHEY and CDR2 is SMNVEV (reference sequence). CDR3: CASSPLNSNQPQHF. CDR3 nucleotides: TGTGCCAGCAGTCCGCTGAATAGCAATCAGCCCCAGCATTTT.

The chain links TRBV7-9 to TRBJ2-5, with D hard to call. This CDR3 is built from 14 residues. Between the trimmed V and J ends, which lost 1 base and 1 base, there was a span of 7 bases. CDR1 and CDR2 (germline): SEHNR, FQNEAQ (reference sequence). The CDR3 nucleotides read TGTGCCAGCAGCTTAGTTGTTACCCAAGAGACCCAGTACTTC. Translating it yields CASSLVVTQETQYF. Filled out from reference TRBV7-9 and TRBJ2-5, the complete variable domain reads DTGVSQNPRHKITKRGQNVTFRCDPISEHNRLYWYRQTLGQGPEFLTYFQNEAQLEKSRLLSDRFSAERPKGSFSTLEIQRTEQGDSAMYLCASSLVVTQETQYFGPGTRLLVL.

This clone came up a few times. The chain links TRBV7-9 to TRBJ2-1; no clear D. V lost 2 bases and J lost 12, with 11 bases in between. Germline CDR1 is SEHNR and CDR2 is FQNEAQ (reference sequence). The CDR3 runs 12 residues. The CDR3 is CASSLTLAPQFF. The CDR3 bases are TGTGCCAGCAGCTTAACGTTGGCACCGCAGTTCTTC. The full variable domain, in which reference TRBV7-9 and TRBJ2-1 provide the parts outside the CDR3, is DTGVSQNPRHKITKRGQNVTFRCDPISEHNRLYWYRQTLGQGPEFLTYFQNEAQLEKSRLLSDRFSAERPKGSFSTLEIQRTEQGDSAMYLCASSLTLAPQFFGPGTRLTVL.

The CDR3 coding sequence is TGTGCCAGCAGGGGACAGCGGAACGAGCAGTACTTC. Protein sequence: CASRGQRNEQYF. The genes are TRBV5-4 and TRBJ2-7; TRBD1 matches 7 bases. CDR1 is SGHNT, CDR2 YYREEE, per germline (reference sequence). V lost 5 bases, J lost 5 bases, and 4 bases stayed unmatched. This CDR3 spans 12 amino acids.